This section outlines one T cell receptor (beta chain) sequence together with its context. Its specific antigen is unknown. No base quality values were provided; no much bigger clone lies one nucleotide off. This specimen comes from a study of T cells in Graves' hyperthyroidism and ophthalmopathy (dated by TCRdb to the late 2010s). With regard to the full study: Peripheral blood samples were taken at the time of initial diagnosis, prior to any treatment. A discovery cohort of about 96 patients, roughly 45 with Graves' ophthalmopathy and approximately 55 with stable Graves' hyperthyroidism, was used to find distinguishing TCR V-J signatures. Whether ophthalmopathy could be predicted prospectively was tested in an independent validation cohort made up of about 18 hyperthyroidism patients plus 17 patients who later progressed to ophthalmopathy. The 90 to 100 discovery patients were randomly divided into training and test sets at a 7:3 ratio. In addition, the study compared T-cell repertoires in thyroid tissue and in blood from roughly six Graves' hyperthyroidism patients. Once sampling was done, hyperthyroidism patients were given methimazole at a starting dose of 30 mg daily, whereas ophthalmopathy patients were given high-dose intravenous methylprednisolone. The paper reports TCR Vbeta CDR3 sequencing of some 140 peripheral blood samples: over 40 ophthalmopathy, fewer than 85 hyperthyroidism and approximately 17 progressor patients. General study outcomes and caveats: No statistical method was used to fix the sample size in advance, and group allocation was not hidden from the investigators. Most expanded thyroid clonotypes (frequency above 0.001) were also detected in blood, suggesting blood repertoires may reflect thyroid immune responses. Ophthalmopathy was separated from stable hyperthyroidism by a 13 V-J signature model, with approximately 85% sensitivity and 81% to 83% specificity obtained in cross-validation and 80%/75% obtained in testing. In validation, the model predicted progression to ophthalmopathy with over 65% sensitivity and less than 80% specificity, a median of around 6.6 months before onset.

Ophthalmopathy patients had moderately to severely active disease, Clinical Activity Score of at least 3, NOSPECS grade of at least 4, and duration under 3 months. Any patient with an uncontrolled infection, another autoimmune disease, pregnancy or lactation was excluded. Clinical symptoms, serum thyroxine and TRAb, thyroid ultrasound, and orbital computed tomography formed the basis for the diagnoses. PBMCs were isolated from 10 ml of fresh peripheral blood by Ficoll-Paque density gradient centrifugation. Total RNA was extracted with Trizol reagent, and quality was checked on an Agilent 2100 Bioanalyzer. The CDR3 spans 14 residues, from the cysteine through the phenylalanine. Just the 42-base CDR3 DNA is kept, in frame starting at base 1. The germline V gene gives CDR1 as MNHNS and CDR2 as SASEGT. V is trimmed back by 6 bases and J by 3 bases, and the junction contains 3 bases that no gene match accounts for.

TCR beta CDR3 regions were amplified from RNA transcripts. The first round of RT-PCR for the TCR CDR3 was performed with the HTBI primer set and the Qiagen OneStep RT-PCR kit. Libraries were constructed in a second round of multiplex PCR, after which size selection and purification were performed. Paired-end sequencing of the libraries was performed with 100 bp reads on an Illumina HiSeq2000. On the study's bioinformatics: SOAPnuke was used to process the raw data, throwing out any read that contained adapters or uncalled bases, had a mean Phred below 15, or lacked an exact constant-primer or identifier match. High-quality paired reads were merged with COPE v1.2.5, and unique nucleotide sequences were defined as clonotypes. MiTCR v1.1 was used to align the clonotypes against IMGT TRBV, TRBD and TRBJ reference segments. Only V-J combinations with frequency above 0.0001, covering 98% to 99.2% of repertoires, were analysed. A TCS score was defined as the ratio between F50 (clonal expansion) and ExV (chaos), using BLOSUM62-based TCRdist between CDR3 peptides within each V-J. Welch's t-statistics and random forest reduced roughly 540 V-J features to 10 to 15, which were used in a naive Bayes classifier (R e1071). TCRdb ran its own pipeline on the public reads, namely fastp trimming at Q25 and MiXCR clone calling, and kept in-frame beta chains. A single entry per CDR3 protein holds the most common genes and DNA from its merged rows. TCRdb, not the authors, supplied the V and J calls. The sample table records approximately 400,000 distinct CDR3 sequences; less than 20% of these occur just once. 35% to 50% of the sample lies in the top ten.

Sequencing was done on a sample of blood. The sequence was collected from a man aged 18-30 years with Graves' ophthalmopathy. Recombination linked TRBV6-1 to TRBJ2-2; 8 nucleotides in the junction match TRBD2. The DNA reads TGTGCCAGCAGCCGGGGGGGTGACACCGGGGAGCTGTTTTTT. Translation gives CASSRGGDTGELFF.